The rows below give T cell receptor beta chains drawn from one sample of a study of identifying expanded T cells in peripheral blood. TCRdb's table, derived via immunoSEQ multiplex PCR, lists solely in-frame clones and lacks some. The sample has around 85,000 clones, 70% to 90% seen once; the top ten hold around 2.7%. Sequencing was carried out using blood. Receptors were obtained from a person aged 18 to 75 in good health. Each CDR3 is given with its conserved first and last residue. Fields, in order: J gene, V gene, D gene, clone size, CDR3 DNA, CDR3 protein. D genes are given only for firm matches. Rows give clone size only sometimes, using once, few, many, or a class for an expanded clone.

TRBJ2-7 TRBV6-6 - once TGTGCCAGCAGTTATCTGGGGGGATACGAGCAGTACTTC CASSYLGGYEQYF
TRBJ1-1 TRBV6-6 - - TGTGCCAGCACCTCGACAGACCCGAACACTGAAGCTTTCTTT CASTSTDPNTEAFF
TRBJ2-1 TRBV28 - - TGTGCCAGCAGTTTAATACAGTCCACTGAGCAGTTCTTC CASSLIQSTEQFF
TRBJ1-1 TRBV6-5 - few TGTGCCAGCAGTTACTCCGCGGGGAACACTGAAGCTTTCTTT CASSYSAGNTEAFF
TRBJ1-1 TRBV2 - - TGTGCCAGCAGTCAGGGGAACCTGAACGCTTTCTTT CASSQGNLNAFF
TRBJ2-2 TRBV11-3 - - TGTGCCAGCAGCCCGAGAGCGGCCAACACCGGGGAGCTGTTTTTT CASSPRAANTGELFF
TRBJ1-1 TRBV11-1 - - TGTGCCAGCAGCCGACAGATGAACACTGAAGCTTTCTTT CASSRQMNTEAFF
TRBJ1-2 TRBV18 - once TGTGCCAGCTCACCTTCGGCGGAGGGTTATGGCTACACCTTC CASSPSAEGYGYTF
TRBJ2-5 TRBV4-2 - - TGTGCCAGCAGCGGTGGAGGGGGAGGGAAGGAGACCCAGTACTTC CASSGGGGGKETQYF
TRBJ1-5 TRBV19 - once TGTGCCAGTAGGGGAAGGGGTGAAGGCAATCAGCCCCAGCATTTT CASRGRGEGNQPQHF